This is a list of T cell receptor beta chains from one sample in a study of blood T cell repertoires in COVID-19. TCRdb keeps only in-frame clones here, not all; method: immunoSEQ multiplex PCR. The repertoire consists of 450,000 to 500,000 clones, with around nine tenths occurring once and the leading ten covering 7% to 10%. The sequenced sample was PBMCs or T cells enriched from blood (not recorded which). The receptors here all came from a woman aged 55-75 years who had recovered from COVID-19. CDR3s include the opening cysteine and the closing phenylalanine or tryptophan. Each record gives: CDR3 length, V gene, CDR3 protein.

length: 12; V: TRBV4-1; CDR3: CASSQDRYEQFF
length: 16; V: TRBV13; CDR3: CASRDPGDSYNSPLHF
length: 18; V: TRBV7-2; CDR3: CASSLLLAGPPSTDTQYF
length: 14; V: TRBV27; CDR3: CASSSWDSNEKLFF
length: 15; V: TRBV2; CDR3: CASRKGDNSNQPQHF
length: 14; V: TRBV24-1; CDR3: CATSAAGSNQPQHF
length: 15; V: TRBV5-1; CDR3: CASSPRVGENTEAFF
length: 15; V: TRBV9; CDR3: CASSVGQGPQETQYF
length: 16; V: TRBV5-4; CDR3: CASSFSIGGAPNEQFF
length: 12; V: TRBV24-1; CDR3: CATSDLAAETFF
length: 13; V: TRBV7-6; CDR3: CASSLHTYNEQFF
length: 11; V: TRBV6-5; CDR3: CAGGLSSPLHF
length: 12; V: TRBV10-3; CDR3: CAISAGGGGYTF
length: 15; V: TRBV4-1; CDR3: CASSQTTGAGNTIYF
length: 14; V: TRBV5-1; CDR3: CASSLAQVNSPLHF
length: 15; V: TRBV18; CDR3: CASSLTGGVYNEQFF
length: 12; V: TRBV11-2; CDR3: CASSLGLMEAFF
length: 13; V: TRBV12-3/TRBV12-4; CDR3: CASSLGGHTEAFF
length: 14; V: TRBV24-1; CDR3: CATSDPTENQPQHF
length: 14; V: TRBV5-1; CDR3: CASSLGLAGNTIYF
length: 14; V: TRBV5-1; CDR3: CASSFGVSGEKLFF
length: 14; V: TRBV24-1; CDR3: CATAKTGDHYGYTF
length: 15; V: TRBV5-6; CDR3: CASTTLGTLTYEQYF
length: 14; V: TRBV29-1; CDR3: CSVGGQGSGNTIYF
length: 18; V: TRBV15; CDR3: CATSRDAAGSSYNSPLHF
length: 15; V: TRBV3-1/TRBV3-2; CDR3: CASSHTGTGGTEAFF
length: 12; V: TRBV7-9; CDR3: CASTLSGGPQHF
length: 14; V: TRBV7-9; CDR3: CASSFSGSGNTIYF
length: 16; V: TRBV7-2; CDR3: CASSSWTSGGAGELFF
length: 14; V: TRBV9; CDR3: CASSRTGDGTEAFF
length: 15; V: TRBV18; CDR3: CASSPSGQGNYGYTF
length: 16; V: TRBV15; CDR3: CATSSGGSRGNQPQHF
length: 13; V: TRBV7-2; CDR3: CASSLAKLSPLHF
length: 16; V: TRBV5-1; CDR3: CASSLALAEGANVLTF
length: 13; V: TRBV9; CDR3: CASSAQPKTEAFF
length: 15; V: TRBV3-1/TRBV3-2; CDR3: CASSFGQRASYEQYF
length: 14; V: TRBV5-4; CDR3: CASSPTVPGTEAFF
length: 17; V: TRBV7-6; CDR3: CASSLIRGTGGGEKLFF
length: 14; V: TRBV6-5; CDR3: CASRTPTGEIGYTF